This is a list of T cell receptor beta chains from one sample in a study of beta chain features in type 1 diabetes. Profiling relied on immunoSEQ multiplex PCR, and the TCRdb table lists in-frame clones only, not all of them. Counted here are approximately 730,000 clones, roughly an eighth occurring once; the ten biggest clones make up about 0.02%. Sequences were obtained from naive CD4+ T cells from blood. The receptor set was obtained from a young man with type 1 diabetes. The CDR3 runs from the conserved cysteine through the conserved F or W. D genes are given only for firm matches. The size of a clone is reported for some rows only, either as once, few or many, or as a class for expanded clones.

v_call	j_call	clone_size	d_call	cdr3_nt	cdr3_aa
TRBV5-1	TRBJ2-7	NA	NA	TGCGCCAGCAGCTTGACACGGCTCTCCTACGAGCAGTACTTC	CASSLTRLSYEQYF
TRBV5-1	TRBJ1-1	few	NA	TGCGCCAGCAGCTTGATGTCCAACACTGAAGCTTTCTTT	CASSLMSNTEAFF
TRBV30	TRBJ1-5	NA	TRBD1	TGTGCCTGGAGCGCCCAGGGGACAGGCAATCAGCCCCAGCATTTT	CAWSAQGTGNQPQHF
TRBV15	TRBJ1-6	few	NA	TGTGCCACCAGCAGAGATCCGGCAGGGGATTCACCCCTCCACTTT	CATSRDPAGDSPLHF
TRBV29-1	TRBJ2-7	NA	TRBD1	TGCAGCGTCCGGCGGCAGGCAGGGGGCGTCTACGAGCAGTACTTC	CSVRRQAGGVYEQYF
TRBV10-3	TRBJ2-5	NA	TRBD1	TGTGCCCAAGCAGAGGGGGCTGGAGAGACCCAGTACTTC	CAQAEGAGETQYF
TRBV7-8	TRBJ2-7	few	NA	TGTGCCAGCAGCTTACCTTACGAGTACAGTGGGACCTACGAGCAGTACTTC	CASSLPYEYSGTYEQYF
TRBV10-3	TRBJ2-7	few	TRBD1	TGTGCCACCGCAGCGACAGGGTGGGGCCGGAGCGAGCAGTACTTC	CATAATGWGRSEQYF
TRBV5-6	TRBJ2-5	few	TRBD2	TGTGCCAGCAGCCCTCTAGCGGGGGCCAGGGGAGAGACCCAGTACTTC	CASSPLAGARGETQYF
TRBV6-5	TRBJ1-5	NA	NA	TGTGCCAGCAAAGCAGGCGGACAGCCCCAGCATTTT	CASKAGGQPQHF
TRBV6-5	TRBJ1-3	few	NA	TGTGCCAGCAGTGACTATAACTCCGGTGGAAACACCATATATTTT	CASSDYNSGGNTIYF
TRBV9	TRBJ2-1	NA	NA	TGTGCCAGCAGCGTCGTCGGCGGAAACAATGAGCAGTTCTTC	CASSVVGGNNEQFF
TRBV6-1	TRBJ2-7	few	NA	TGTGCCAGCAGTGAAGACAGGGTGGCCGAGCAGTACTTC	CASSEDRVAEQYF
TRBV7-9	TRBJ1-5	few	NA	TGTGCCAGCAGCTTAGGGGGGGAGCAGCCCCAGCATTTT	CASSLGGEQPQHF
TRBV7-2	TRBJ2-2	NA	TRBD1	TGTGCCAGCAGCTCCTCTTTAACAGGGGACACCGGGGAGCTGTTTTTT	CASSSSLTGDTGELFF
TRBV4-1	TRBJ1-2	few	TRBD1	TGCGCCAGCAGCCAGGGGACAGGGTCTGGCTCTGGCTACACCTTC	CASSQGTGSGSGYTF
TRBV5-8	TRBJ1-1	NA	TRBD1	TGTGCCACTACGACAGGGGCGCCCCTCATGAACACTGAAGCTTTCTTT	CATTTGAPLMNTEAFF
TRBV5-1	TRBJ2-2	NA	NA	TGCGCCAGCAGCTTGGTGGAAACCGGGGAGCTGTTTTTT	CASSLVETGELFF
TRBV14	TRBJ2-7	NA	NA	TGTGCCAGCAGCTCCTCTCTAAGCGGCCACTACGAGCAGTACTTC	CASSSSLSGHYEQYF
TRBV7-3	TRBJ2-6	NA	NA	TGTGCCAGCAGCCCGGGCTTCAGCTCTGGGGCCAACGTCCTGACTTTC	CASSPGFSSGANVLTF
TRBV18	TRBJ2-7	NA	NA	TGTGCCAGCTCGTCCAGGTGGGGTGACTACGAGCAGTACTTC	CASSSRWGDYEQYF
TRBV6-4	TRBJ2-1	few	TRBD2	TGTGCCAGCAGTGACCTAGCGGGGGTCTACAATGAGCAGTTCTTC	CASSDLAGVYNEQFF
TRBV5-4	TRBJ1-2	few	TRBD1	TGTGCCAGCAGCTCGCAGGGGGCCTTCAACTATGGCTACACCTTC	CASSSQGAFNYGYTF
TRBV13	TRBJ2-1	NA	TRBD2	TGTGCCAGCCTTCCCGGGCTAGCGGGGGGGAATGAGCAGTTCTTC	CASLPGLAGGNEQFF
TRBV11-2	TRBJ2-1	NA	NA	TGTGCCAGCAGCTACGGGACGCCTTTCGGAAATGAGCAGTTCTTC	CASSYGTPFGNEQFF
TRBV10-3	TRBJ1-1	NA	NA	TGTGCCATCAGGTCCAGTGGCACCGCTGAAGCTTTCTTT	CAIRSSGTAEAFF
TRBV28	TRBJ2-1	few	NA	TGTGCCAGCGGACCTTCGGGGTACAATGAGCAGTTCTTC	CASGPSGYNEQFF
TRBV5-1	TRBJ2-2	few	NA	TGCGCCAGCAGCTTCGATAGGTCAGCGAACACCGGGGAGCTGTTTTTT	CASSFDRSANTGELFF
TRBV6-5	TRBJ2-7	NA	NA	TGTGCCAGCAGTTACTCGGCAGATTACGAGCAGTACTTC	CASSYSADYEQYF
TRBV10-3	TRBJ2-3	few	TRBD2	TGTGCCATCAGTGATGCGAGGGAGGGCCCAGATACGCAGTATTTT	CAISDAREGPDTQYF